A selection of T cell receptor beta chains follows, all from one sample in a study of blood T cells in healthy people across ages. TCRdb processed the 5' RACE reads anew with MiXCR; each CDR3 protein has one entry. The table has over 600,000 distinct CDR3 sequences, around 20% seen once. The specimen sequenced was blood. These receptor sequences come from a man between 70 and 80 years old in good health. CDR3s include the opening cysteine and the closing phenylalanine or tryptophan. A D gene is named only where the DNA matches it firmly.

CDR3aa	d_gene	v_gene	j_gene
CANITSGYNEQFF	TRBD2	TRBV9	TRBJ2-1
CASIGNEQFF	-	TRBV5-1	TRBJ2-1
CASSLAIHPGETQYF	-	TRBV11-2	TRBJ2-5
CATKSQGSSYNEQFF	-	TRBV10-3	TRBJ2-1
CASSLGTSSSYNEQFF	-	TRBV5-4	TRBJ2-1
CASKASGRGANEQFF	TRBD2	TRBV2	-
CASSQTLGAQQFF	-	TRBV3-1	-
CASSFLNTDTQYF	-	TRBV5-1	TRBJ2-3
CSASLPFRGKLYEQYF	-	TRBV20-1	TRBJ2-7
CASSKDRATEAFF	TRBD1	TRBV6-2/TRBV6-3	TRBJ1-1
CASRHRGDSYEQYF	-	TRBV6-5	TRBJ2-7
CASSSGAYEQYF	-	TRBV6-6	TRBJ2-7
CASSLASTGEVSSTEAFF	TRBD1	TRBV7-2	TRBJ1-1
CSVRTGASEKLFF	TRBD1	TRBV29-1	TRBJ1-4
CASSMTSSGPYNEQFF	TRBD2	TRBV5-1	-
CASSRVASSSYNEQFF	-	TRBV3-1	TRBJ2-1
CASSREVSTDTQYF	TRBD2	TRBV5-1	TRBJ2-3
CSARDLRTSGSGMINTQYF	TRBD2	TRBV20-1	TRBJ2-3
CASSQGQGVIQETQYF	TRBD1	TRBV4-1	TRBJ2-5
CASSYRRTGGGYGYTF	TRBD1	TRBV6-5	TRBJ1-2
CASSPAGWGTDTQYF	-	TRBV12-3/TRBV12-4	TRBJ2-3
CSARLGSQTQYF	-	TRBV20-1	TRBJ2-5
CASSPARRIMNTEAFF	-	TRBV5-1	TRBJ1-1
CASSSQRESGEQFF	TRBD2	TRBV7-2	-
CSARDSGARGEAFF	-	TRBV20-1	TRBJ1-1
CASVSGIGETQYF	TRBD2	TRBV7-2	TRBJ2-5
CASSLSGSGTDTQYF	TRBD2	TRBV5-1	TRBJ2-3
CASSPSTSGSGEQFF	TRBD2	TRBV2	-
CASSQDLGSSYEQYF	-	TRBV4-1	TRBJ2-7
CASSLSAAGAGELFF	TRBD2	TRBV7-2	TRBJ2-2
CAINPSGATYEQYF	TRBD2	TRBV10-3	TRBJ2-7
CASTTLPGLAEVGPYEQYF	TRBD2	TRBV28	TRBJ2-7
CSARGGAAYEQYF	-	TRBV20-1	TRBJ2-7
CASSKQGGQTQYF	TRBD1	TRBV14	TRBJ2-5
CATGTGFDEQFF	TRBD1	TRBV6-6	TRBJ2-1
CSASNRGLRETQYF	TRBD1	TRBV20-1	TRBJ2-5
CASSLGTTDRSSYNEQFF	-	TRBV5-1	TRBJ2-1
CASSEEREANEKLFF	-	TRBV6-1	TRBJ1-4
CSARLQGREAQYF	-	TRBV20-1	TRBJ2-5
CAISSGTGNEQYF	TRBD1	TRBV10-3	TRBJ2-7
CSVDEGQETQYF	-	TRBV29-1	TRBJ2-5
CATSDPDGGYEQYF	-	TRBV24-1	TRBJ2-7
CASSSPRDNQETQYF	-	TRBV3-1	TRBJ2-5
CASSVDFDYGYTF	-	TRBV9	TRBJ1-2
CASSLAGIETQYF	-	TRBV5-8	TRBJ2-5
CASSRPGLASERYF	TRBD2	TRBV6-2/TRBV6-3	TRBJ2-7
CAWSVRKGVSEKLFF	-	TRBV30	TRBJ1-4
CASSPSLGGRAYEQYF	-	TRBV27	TRBJ2-7
CASSAPGLSGELFF	-	TRBV5-1	TRBJ2-2
CASSVGAARIGDEQFF	-	TRBV9	TRBJ2-1
CASSPAAVSSYEQYF	-	TRBV5-1	TRBJ2-7
CSALPRGRSGNTIYF	-	TRBV20-1	TRBJ1-3
CATGYQETQYF	-	TRBV12-3/TRBV12-4	TRBJ2-5